A single sample gave rise to the 16 T cell receptor beta chains below, sequenced in a study of beta chain features in type 1 diabetes. As every portion of the isolated RNA was reverse transcribed, the sequencing read expressed TCRB transcripts. The repertoire was sequenced with immunoSEQ multiplex PCR; TCRdb's copy has only in-frame clones and lacks some. In the table there are 850,000 to 900,000 clones, roughly a sixth of which are singletons. The sample comprised naive CD4+ T cells from blood. Receptor source: a young woman in good health.

This clone came up a few times. The chain carries TRBV18 and TRBJ2-1, with 13 bases identical to TRBD2. The length of the CDR3 is 16 residues. Trimming removed 0 bases from V and 8 bases from J; junction bases left unmatched: 4. The germline CDR1 and CDR2 sequences are KGHSH and LQKENI. CDR3 amino acids: CASSPPGLAGDYEQFF. DNA for the CDR3: TGTGCCAGCTCACCACCCGGACTAGCGGGAGATTATGAGCAGTTCTTC.

This clone has more than one count but fewer than ten. V gene TRBV11-2 combines with J gene TRBJ2-3, with unresolved D. The CDR3 sequence is 14 residues long. Trimming left V 0 bases short and J 3 bases short, with 7 bases between. Germline-derived CDR1 and CDR2 are SGHAT and FQNNGV. The CDR3 nucleotides read TGTGCCAGCAGCTTAGATCGGGCTACAGATACGCAGTATTTT. It is translated as CASSLDRATDTQYF.

This chain links TRBV27 with TRBJ2-3; D gene unclear. The germline gives CDR1 MNHEY, CDR2 SMNVEV (reference sequence). V lost 2 bases and J lost 1, with 16 bases in between. The CDR3 has 17 amino acids. The CDR3 region is CASSLGRIPTRTDTQYF. CDR3 DNA sequence: TGTGCCAGCAGTTTAGGTAGAATTCCAACCCGCACAGATACGCAGTATTTT.

The chain employs TRBV28 and TRBJ2-1; D call uncertain. Germline V gene data show CDR1 as MDHEN and CDR2 as SYDVKM. The V end lost 5 bases, the J end lost 10 bases, and 12 bases lay between the germline ends. The CDR3 covers 12 residues. This CDR3 is CASSLSRREQFF. Written as DNA, the CDR3 is TGTGCCAGCAGTCTCTCCAGGCGGGAGCAGTTCTTC.

The rearrangement uses TRBV5-4 and TRBJ2-3; D gene unclear. Germline-derived CDR1 and CDR2 are SGHNT and YYREEE (reference sequence). The CDR3 loop spans 13 amino acids. Trimming took off 2 bases at V and 1 base at J, with 5 bases between the two ends. The CDR3 loop is CASSFVGTDTQYF. DNA of the CDR3: TGTGCCAGCAGCTTCGTCGGCACAGATACGCAGTATTTT.

There are a few counts of this clone. The genes are TRBV7-9 and TRBJ2-1; 7 bases are a match to TRBD2. V gave up 3 bases and J gave up 7 bases; unmatched junction bases: 12. This CDR3 has 16 residues. In germline, CDR1 is SEHNR, CDR2 FQNEAQ (reference sequence). This CDR3 reads CASSFGAGSGHNEQFF. The CDR3 DNA reads TGTGCCAGCAGCTTCGGAGCGGGGTCCGGCCATAATGAGCAGTTCTTC.

About this clone itself: Additional DNA sequences in this sample encode the identical CDR3. The gene calls are TRBV6-1 and TRBJ2-1; TRBD2 might be the D (5 bases). With 6 bases removed from V and 0 bases from J, the gap between germline ends came to 6 bases. The CDR3 runs to 13 residues. Germline CDR1 and CDR2: MNHNS and SASEGT. Written as DNA, the CDR3 is TGTGCCAGCAGCCGGGACTCCTACAATGAGCAGTTCTTC. This encodes CASSRDSYNEQFF.

The rearrangement uses TRBV7-9 and TRBJ2-1; unclear D gene. CDR1 is SEHNR and CDR2 is FQNEAQ in the germline V gene (reference sequence). This CDR3 is built from 16 residues. V lost 5 bases and J 5 bases, leaving 19 bases between the germline ends. The CDR3 loop reads CASSRTRARPNNEQFF. The CDR3 DNA reads as TGTGCCAGCAGCAGAACCCGGGCCAGACCAAACAATGAGCAGTTCTTC.

This clone was seen only a few times. The chain combines TRBV7-9 with TRBJ2-5; no clear D. Trimming stripped 2 bases from V and 4 bases from J, with 8 bases between. This CDR3 spans 13 amino acids. Per germline, CDR1 SEHNR and CDR2 FQNEAQ (reference sequence). CDR3 coding DNA: TGTGCCAGCAGCTTAAAGGGCCGAGAGACCCAGTACTTC. The encoded protein is CASSLKGRETQYF.

This sequence joins TRBV4-3 and TRBJ2-2, with TRBD2 matching over 11 bases. V lost 0 bases and J lost 2; bases outside the gene matches: 5. CDR3 length: 18 residues. Germline V gene sequence: CDR1 LGHNA, CDR2 YSLEER. In DNA form, the CDR3 reads TGCGCCAGCAGCCAAGAAACGGGACTAGCGGCCAACACCGGGGAGCTGTTTTTT. Protein sequence: CASSQETGLAANTGELFF.

The chain combines TRBV5-1 with TRBJ1-1; tentatively, D is TRBD1 (5 bases). V was pared by 4 bases and J by 0 bases, with 13 bases between. The CDR3 sequence is 15 residues long. The V gene's germline CDR1 is SGHRS and CDR2 YFSETQ. This CDR3 reads CASSPRQLLNTEAFF. CDR3 DNA sequence: TGCGCCAGCAGCCCTCGACAGCTATTGAACACTGAAGCTTTCTTT. Using reference TRBV5-1 and TRBJ1-1 for the parts outside the CDR3, the full variable domain is KAGVTQTPRYLIKTRGQQVTLSCSPISGHRSVSWYQQTPGQGLQFLFEYFSETQRNKGNFPGRFSGRQFSNSRSEMNVSTLELGDSALYLCASSPRQLLNTEAFFGQGTRLTVV.

The rearrangement links TRBV13 to TRBJ2-1; 12 bases align to TRBD2. Germline V CDR1 and CDR2: PRHDT, FYEKMQ (reference sequence). Trimming took 3 bases from V and 5 from J; bases not matched to a gene: 5. The CDR3 length is 16 residues. The CDR3 loop is CASSFGLAGNNNEQFF. CDR3 DNA sequence: TGTGCCAGCAGCTTCGGACTAGCGGGGAATAACAATGAGCAGTTCTTC.

This clone was picked up a small number of times. The V call is TRBV7-9, the J call TRBJ1-2; D is ambiguous. Germline V gene data show CDR1 as SEHNR and CDR2 as FQNEAQ (reference sequence). This CDR3 is built from 15 residues. Between the trimmed V and J ends, which lost 0 bases and 0 bases, there was a span of 8 bases. CDR3 amino acids: CASSLAGLANYGYTF. As DNA, the CDR3 is TGTGCCAGCAGCTTAGCGGGGTTAGCTAACTATGGCTACACCTTC.

CDR3 loop: CASSRGLYNEQFF. The CDR3 DNA reads TGTGCCAGCAGCCGCGGCTTGTACAATGAGCAGTTCTTC. The chain couples TRBV6-5 to TRBJ2-1, with D unresolved. CDR1 and CDR2 (germline): MNHEY, SVGAGI. This CDR3 is built from 13 residues. Trimming stripped 6 bases from V and 4 bases from J, with 10 bases between.

The chain recombines TRBV18 with TRBJ2-5; tentative D call: TRBD1 (5 bases). The CDR3 is made up of 13 amino acids. Between the trimmed V and J ends, which lost 4 bases and 3 bases, there was a span of 9 bases. Germline lookup yields CDR1 KGHSH and CDR2 LQKENI. The CDR3 DNA is TGTGCCAGCTCACGGTCCAGGGAAGAGACCCAGTACTTC. Protein: CASSRSREETQYF.

The chain employs TRBV5-1 and TRBJ2-5; TRBD1 or TRBD2 may be the D gene (5 bases each). The CDR3 loop spans 14 amino acids. V lost 0 bases and J 7 bases, leaving 13 bases between the germline ends. CDR1 and CDR2 (germline): SGHRS, YFSETQ. CDR3 protein: CASSLGDLSGTQYF. The CDR3 DNA follows: TGCGCCAGCAGCTTGGGGGACCTTTCGGGGACCCAGTACTTC.